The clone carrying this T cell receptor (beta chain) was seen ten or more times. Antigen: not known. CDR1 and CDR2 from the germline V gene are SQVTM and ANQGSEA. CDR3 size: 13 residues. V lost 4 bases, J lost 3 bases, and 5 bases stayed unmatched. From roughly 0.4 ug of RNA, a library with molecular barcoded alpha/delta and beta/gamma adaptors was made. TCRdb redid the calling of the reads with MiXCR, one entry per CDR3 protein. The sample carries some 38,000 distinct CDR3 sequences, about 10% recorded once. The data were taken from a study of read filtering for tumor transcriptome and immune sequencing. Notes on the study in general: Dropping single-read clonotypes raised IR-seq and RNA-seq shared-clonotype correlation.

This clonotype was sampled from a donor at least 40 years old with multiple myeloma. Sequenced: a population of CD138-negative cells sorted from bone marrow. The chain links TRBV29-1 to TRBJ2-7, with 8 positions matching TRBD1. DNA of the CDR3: TGCAGCGTTGCAGGACAGGGCGACTACGAGCAGTACTTC. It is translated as CSVAGQGDYEQYF.